Listed here are 13 T cell receptor beta chains from one sample, sequenced in a study of T cell responses to AZD1222 COVID-19 vaccine. Generated by immunoSEQ multiplex PCR, the TCRdb table keeps only in-frame clones and is missing some. The table has approximately 150,000 clones, more than 85% seen once. Sequenced here: peripheral blood, sampled on day 0 of AZD1222 vaccination. The receptors here all came from an adult in good health.

This clone was recorded once. This chain links TRBV5-1 with TRBJ2-3; D may match TRBD1 or TRBD2 (5 bases each). V was clipped by 2 bases and J by 4 bases, with 11 bases between them. CDR1 and CDR2 from the germline V gene are SGHRS and YFSETQ. The length of the CDR3 is 14 residues. The CDR3 loop reads CASSFGTNPDTQYF. In nucleotides, the CDR3 is TGCGCCAGCAGCTTTGGGACGAACCCAGATACGCAGTATTTT.

The chain employs TRBV30 and TRBJ1-6; the match to TRBD1 covers 7 bases. Trimming cost V 0 bases and J 10 bases; bases outside gene matches: 6. Germline loops: CDR1 GTSNPN, CDR2 SVGIG (reference sequence). The CDR3 extends over 14 amino acids. In nucleotides, the CDR3 is TGTGCCTGGAGTGTACGGGGCAGGGGGTCACCCCTCCACTTT. Translated: CAWSVRGRGSPLHF.

V gene TRBV7-4 combines with J gene TRBJ2-3; 7 bases line up with TRBD2. Germline V gene lookup returns CDR1 SGHVT and CDR2 SQSDAQ. Trimming cost V 5 bases and J 5 bases; bases outside gene matches: 10. The CDR3 spans 15 residues. For the CDR3, the DNA is TGTGCCAGCAGCCCCTCCGGACTAGTAGTAGATACGCAGTATTTT. Protein sequence: CASSPSGLVVDTQYF.

The chain joins TRBV19 to TRBJ2-1; 11 bases map to TRBD2. CDR3 size: 17 residues. Trimming removed 5 bases from V and 0 bases from J; junction bases left unmatched: 6. The germline V gene has CDR1 LNHDA and CDR2 SQIVND (reference sequence). The chain's CDR3 is CASSFRLAGSSYNEQFF. CDR3 DNA sequence: TGTGCCAGTAGTTTTCGACTAGCGGGAAGCTCCTACAATGAGCAGTTCTTC.

The chain links TRBV30 to TRBJ1-6; 9 bases agree with TRBD1. The germline V gene has CDR1 GTSNPN and CDR2 SVGIG (reference sequence). Trimming took 3 bases from V and 0 from J; bases not matched to a gene: 3. The CDR3 extends over 16 amino acids. The CDR3, as DNA: TGTGCCTGGAGGGACAGGGGCAGCTCCTATAATTCACCCCTCCACTTT. Translating gives CAWRDRGSSYNSPLHF.

The rearrangement uses TRBV9 and TRBJ2-1, with TRBD2 matching 9 bases. J gave up 4 bases and V 3 bases, and 5 bases lay outside the gene matches. The CDR3 has 15 amino acids. The germline gives CDR1 SGDLS, CDR2 YYNGEE. In DNA, the CDR3 is TGTGCCAGCAGCGATAGCGGGGGCCGATACAATGAGCAGTTCTTC. Translation gives CASSDSGGRYNEQFF.

The chain combines TRBV30 with TRBJ1-4; no clear D gene. This CDR3 is 14 amino acids long. Germline CDR1 is GTSNPN and CDR2 is SVGIG (reference sequence). The ends were cut back, 7 bases at V and 0 bases at J, with 12 bases in the middle. CDR3 coding DNA: TGTGCCTTCACCAAGGCGTCAACTAATGAAAAACTGTTTTTT. As protein: CAFTKASTNEKLFF.

The chain employs TRBV15 and TRBJ2-3; 7 bases agree with TRBD1. The CDR3 loop spans 17 amino acids. Germline V gene sequence: CDR1 LNHNV, CDR2 YYDKDF (reference sequence). The junction had 10 bases not matched to a gene; V was cut back by 0 bases and J by 4 bases. In DNA form, the CDR3 reads TGTGCCACCAGCAGAGACCTCGACAGGGTGGTGGCAGATACGCAGTATTTT. Amino acids: CATSRDLDRVVADTQYF.

The chain combines TRBV7-9 with TRBJ2-5; D may be TRBD2 (6 bases). CDR3 size: 16 residues. Trimming stripped 4 bases from V and 3 bases from J, with 18 bases between. Germline lookup yields CDR1 SEHNR and CDR2 FQNEAQ (reference sequence). The DNA of the CDR3 is TGTGCCAGCAGCTCTCCGGGCGTACGGGGGAAAGAGACCCAGTACTTC. Encoded protein: CASSSPGVRGKETQYF.

The rearrangement uses TRBV24-1 and TRBJ2-5; 10 nucleotides line up with TRBD1. This CDR3 is built from 16 residues. V lost 3 bases to trimming and J lost 5 bases; unmatched junction nucleotides: 8. From germline, CDR1 is KGHDR and CDR2 SFDVKD. As DNA, the CDR3 is TGTGCCACCAGTGATCTTTCGACAGGGGGCGGTGAGACCCAGTACTTC. As protein: CATSDLSTGGGETQYF.

CDR3 in amino acids: CASSLRGVEQFF. The CDR3 DNA is TGTGCCAGCAGCTTAAGGGGGGTTGAGCAGTTCTTC. The V gene is TRBV7-2, the J gene TRBJ2-1; D might be TRBD1 or TRBD2, each matching 6 bases. Germline CDR1 and CDR2: SGHTA and FQGNSA. V lost 2 bases and J lost 9, with 8 bases in between. The CDR3 contains 12 residues.

Here the CDR3 DNA reads TGTGCCAGTAGTACCACCGGGGGGGGGCAAGAGACCCAGTACTTC. Residues: CASSTTGGGQETQYF. The chain uses TRBV19 and TRBJ2-5, with 8 bases that match TRBD2. There are 15 residues in the CDR3. The V gene end was trimmed by 4 bases and the J gene end by 2 bases; junction bases not matched to a gene: 6. CDR1 is LNHDA and CDR2 is SQIVND in the germline V gene (reference sequence).

This rearrangement joins TRBV7-2 to TRBJ1-2; no definite D call. V was clipped by 1 base and J by 1 base, with 13 bases between them. The CDR3 length is 16 residues. CDR1 SGHTA and CDR2 FQGNSA come from the germline V gene. CDR3 in DNA: TGTGCCAGCAGCTTAGATATCCAGAGATATAACTATGGCTACACCTTC. This sequence encodes CASSLDIQRYNYGYTF.